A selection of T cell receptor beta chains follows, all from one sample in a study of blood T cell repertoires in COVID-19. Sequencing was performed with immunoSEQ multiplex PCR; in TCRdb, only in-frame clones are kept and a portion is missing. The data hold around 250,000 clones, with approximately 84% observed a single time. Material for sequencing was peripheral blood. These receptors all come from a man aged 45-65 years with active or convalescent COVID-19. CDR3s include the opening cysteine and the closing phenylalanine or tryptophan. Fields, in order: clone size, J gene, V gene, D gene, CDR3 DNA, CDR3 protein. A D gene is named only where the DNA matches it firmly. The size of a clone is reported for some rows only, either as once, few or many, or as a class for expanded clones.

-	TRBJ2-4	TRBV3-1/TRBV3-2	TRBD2	TGTGGGACTAGCGACAAAAACATTCAGTACTTC	CGTSDKNIQYF
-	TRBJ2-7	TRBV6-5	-	TGTGCCAGCAGGGAGGGCCCCGTCTCCTACGAGCAGTACTTC	CASREGPVSYEQYF
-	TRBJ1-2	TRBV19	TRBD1	TGTGCCAGTAGTCCCCGGGACAGCCGATCCTATGGCTACACCTTC	CASSPRDSRSYGYTF
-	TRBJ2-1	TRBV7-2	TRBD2	TGTGCCAGCAGCCTCCTAGCGGTGCATGAGCAGTTCTTC	CASSLLAVHEQFF
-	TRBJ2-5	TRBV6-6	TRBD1	TGTGCCAGCAGTCGCGTATTGACAGGGTTGACCCAAGAGACCCAGTACTTC	CASSRVLTGLTQETQYF
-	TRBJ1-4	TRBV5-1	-	TGCGCCAGCAGCACGGGCCGGGGGGCCGAAAAACTGTTTTTT	CASSTGRGAEKLFF
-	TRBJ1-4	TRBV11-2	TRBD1	TGTGCCAGCAGCCTAGACAGGGGTCTTAATGAAAAACTGTTTTTT	CASSLDRGLNEKLFF
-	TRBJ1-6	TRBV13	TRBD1	TGTGCCAGCAGCTCGGGACAGATCTCCTATAATTCACCCCTCCACTTT	CASSSGQISYNSPLHF
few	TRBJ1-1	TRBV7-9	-	TGTGCCAGCAGCACCGTGACGGGGAACACTGAAGCTTTCTTT	CASSTVTGNTEAFF
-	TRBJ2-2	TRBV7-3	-	TGTGCCAGCAGCTTAATGGGGTCTCGGGGGGCCACCACCGGGGAGCTGTTTTTT	CASSLMGSRGATTGELFF
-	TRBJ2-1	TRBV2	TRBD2	TGTGCCAGCATTAGCGGGTTATCGTATAATGAGCAGTTCTTC	CASISGLSYNEQFF
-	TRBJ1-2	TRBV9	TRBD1	TGTGCCAGCAGCATAACAGGGGCAGGCTATGGCTACACCTTC	CASSITGAGYGYTF
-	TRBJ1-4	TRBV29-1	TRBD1	TGCAGCGTTGAACAAGGGGGCGGTGAAAAACTGTTTTTT	CSVEQGGGEKLFF
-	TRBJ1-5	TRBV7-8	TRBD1	TGTGCCAGCAGCTGGGACAGGGTCAATCAGCCCCAGCATTTT	CASSWDRVNQPQHF
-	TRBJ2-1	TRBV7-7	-	TGTGCCAGCAGCTTAGAGCCGGAGGATGAGCAGTTCTTC	CASSLEPEDEQFF
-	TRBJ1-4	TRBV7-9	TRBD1	TGTGCCAGCAGCCCCGGTTCAGGGGGCCGAAAACTGTTTTTT	CASSPGSGGRKLFF
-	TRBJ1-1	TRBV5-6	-	TGTGCCAGCAGCTTAGCACAGGGTAACACTGAAGCTTTCTTT	CASSLAQGNTEAFF
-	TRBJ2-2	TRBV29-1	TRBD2	TGCAGCGTGGGACTAGCGGGGACCGGGGAGCTGTTTTTT	CSVGLAGTGELFF
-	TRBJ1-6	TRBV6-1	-	TGTGCCAGCAGTGAAGAGGTCAGGGGCTCCTATAATTCACCCCTCCACTTT	CASSEEVRGSYNSPLHF
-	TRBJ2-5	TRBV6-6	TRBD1	TGTGCCAGCAGACTCGGGACAGGGACGGGAGAGACCCAGTACTTC	CASRLGTGTGETQYF
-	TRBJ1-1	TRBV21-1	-	TGTGCCAGCCCAGGGGCCACTGAAGCTTTCTTT	CASPGATEAFF
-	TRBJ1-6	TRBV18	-	TGTGCCAGCTCACCGGACAGAGTGAATTCACCCCTCCACTTT	CASSPDRVNSPLHF
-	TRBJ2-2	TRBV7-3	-	TGTGCCAGCAGCCCACACCCAGCAGGCGGGGCTAACACCGGGGAGCTGTTTTTT	CASSPHPAGGANTGELFF
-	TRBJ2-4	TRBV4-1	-	TGCGCCAGCAGCCAAGACCCGCCCGAGCGGCTGCTAGCCAAAAACATTCAGTACTTC	CASSQDPPERLLAKNIQYF
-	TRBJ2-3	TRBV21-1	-	TGTGCCAGCAGCTTGCGACTAGCGGAATACACAGATACGCAGTATTTT	CASSLRLAEYTDTQYF
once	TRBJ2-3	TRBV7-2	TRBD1	TGTGCCAGCAGTCCTCGGACAGGGGTGGGAGATACGCAGTATTTT	CASSPRTGVGDTQYF
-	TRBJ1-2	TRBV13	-	TGTGCCAGCAGCTATCAGGGAGGTAGTAACTATGGCTACACCTTC	CASSYQGGSNYGYTF
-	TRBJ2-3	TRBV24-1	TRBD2	TGTGCCACCAGTGACAGCGGGGCTATCACAGATACGCAGTATTTT	CATSDSGAITDTQYF
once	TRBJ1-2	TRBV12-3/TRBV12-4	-	TGTGCCAGCAGTTTGGCAGCCAGGGATGGCTACACCTTC	CASSLAARDGYTF
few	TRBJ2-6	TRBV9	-	TGTGCCAGCAGCCTTGGTCCGGCTGGGGCCAACGTCCTGACTTTC	CASSLGPAGANVLTF
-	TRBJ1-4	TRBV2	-	TGTGCCAGCACTCAAGGGCAGACAGCCGAAAAACTGTTTTTT	CASTQGQTAEKLFF
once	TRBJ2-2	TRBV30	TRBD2	TGTGCCTGGAGTGTAGGGAGGGACACCGGGGAGCTGTTTTTT	CAWSVGRDTGELFF
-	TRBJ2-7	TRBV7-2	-	TGTGCCAGCAGCTGGGAAGCGGGTAGATACGAGCAGTACTTC	CASSWEAGRYEQYF
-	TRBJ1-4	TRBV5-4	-	TGTGCCAGCAGCTTGGCAGGCCCAACTAATGAAAAACTGTTTTTT	CASSLAGPTNEKLFF
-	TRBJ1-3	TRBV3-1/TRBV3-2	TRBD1	TGTGCCAGCAGCGAGACAGGGGACTCTGGAAACACCATATATTTT	CASSETGDSGNTIYF
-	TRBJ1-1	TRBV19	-	TGTGCCAGTGGGCCTAAAGGCACTGAAGCTTTCTTT	CASGPKGTEAFF
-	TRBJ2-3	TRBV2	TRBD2	TGTGCCAGCATGGGACTAGCGGGGGCAGATACGCAGTATTTT	CASMGLAGADTQYF
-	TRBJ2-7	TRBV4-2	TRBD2	TGTGCCAGCAGCCAAGATCTGAGCGGGGGGCGGACGGAGCAGTACTTC	CASSQDLSGGRTEQYF
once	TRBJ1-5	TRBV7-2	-	TGTGCCAGCAGCTTACGCGGCGGTCAGCCCCAGCATTTT	CASSLRGGQPQHF
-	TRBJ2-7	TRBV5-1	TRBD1	TGCGCCAGCAGCTTGATAGGACAGGACAGCTACGAGCAGTACTTC	CASSLIGQDSYEQYF
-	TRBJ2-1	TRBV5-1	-	TGCGCCAGCAGCTTTGAGGTCAATGAGCAGTTCTTC	CASSFEVNEQFF
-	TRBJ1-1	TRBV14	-	TGTGCCAGCAGCCCCAAGGGGGCTGAAGCTTTCTTT	CASSPKGAEAFF
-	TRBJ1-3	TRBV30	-	TGTGCCTGGGGGAGAGCTACCTCTGGAAACACCATATATTTT	CAWGRATSGNTIYF
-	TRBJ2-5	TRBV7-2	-	TGTGCCAGCAGCCCAAGACTAGAGCGGGAGACCCAGTACTTC	CASSPRLERETQYF
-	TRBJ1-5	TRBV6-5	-	TGTGCCAGCAGTTACTCTTCGGGTTTCCAGCCCCAGCATTTT	CASSYSSGFQPQHF
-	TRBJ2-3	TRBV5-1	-	TGCGCCAGCAGGTTGGCGGGGATTAGCACAGATACGCAGTATTTT	CASRLAGISTDTQYF
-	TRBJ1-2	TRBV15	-	TGTGCCACCAGCAGAGGAGAGAACTATGGCTACACCTTC	CATSRGENYGYTF
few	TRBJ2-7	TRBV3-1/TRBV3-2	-	TGTGCCAGCAGCCAACTGCGGGCCTCCTACGAGCAGTACTTC	CASSQLRASYEQYF